Listed below are T cell receptor beta chains from one sample, sequenced in a study of T cell changes during pregnancy in multiple sclerosis. Repertoires were generated with immunoSEQ multiplex PCR, while TCRdb's copy carries only in-frame clones and drops some. Of roughly 40,000 clones listed, roughly nine tenths are singletons. The starting material was CD4+ T cells from peripheral blood mononuclear cells, obtained before pregnancy. All receptors derive from a female donor with multiple sclerosis, enrolled in a pregnancy study. Both conserved end residues are part of each CDR3. A D gene is named only where the DNA matches it firmly. Some rows have no size entry. The others give once, few or many, or a class for an expanded clone.

TRBJ2-3 | TRBD1 | - | TRBV7-2 | CASSPGQGTTDTQYF | TGTGCCAGCAGCCCGGGACAGGGGACCACAGATACGCAGTATTTT
TRBJ1-2 | TRBD1 | - | TRBV5-1 | CASSLATGVYYGYTF | TGCGCCAGCAGCTTGGCCACAGGGGTCTACTATGGCTACACCTTC
TRBJ2-3 | TRBD1 | - | TRBV11-2 | CASSTQGAGDTQYF | TGTGCCAGCAGCACCCAGGGGGCGGGAGATACGCAGTATTTT
TRBJ1-2 | TRBD1 | - | TRBV7-9 | CASSAPGQEAAGYTF | TGTGCCAGCAGCGCACCAGGACAGGAAGCTGCTGGCTACACCTTC
TRBJ2-5 | TRBD2 | - | TRBV6-1 | CAIGTSTFGAQYF | TGTGCCATTGGGACTAGTACGTTTGGTGCCCAGTACTTC
TRBJ2-7 | TRBD1 | once | TRBV15 | CATSRERTGNHEQYF | TGTGCCACCAGCAGAGAAAGGACAGGAAACCACGAGCAGTACTTC
TRBJ1-2 | TRBD1 | - | TRBV11-2 | CASSLESTGIYGYTF | TGTGCCAGCAGCTTAGAGTCGACAGGGATCTATGGCTACACCTTC
TRBJ2-7 | - | - | TRBV7-6 | CASSPLAVSSYEQYF | TGTGCCAGCAGCCCGCTGGCGGTGAGCTCCTACGAGCAGTACTTC
TRBJ2-7 | - | - | TRBV5-1 | CASSSSPIYEQYF | TGCGCCAGCAGCAGTAGCCCAATTTACGAGCAGTACTTC
TRBJ2-2 | TRBD2 | - | TRBV5-4 | CASRPSSSGRNTGELFF | TGTGCCAGCAGACCCAGCTCTAGCGGGAGGAACACCGGGGAGCTGTTTTTT
TRBJ1-1 | TRBD1 | few | TRBV5-6 | CASSITGVTEAFF | TGTGCCAGCAGCATTACAGGGGTCACTGAAGCTTTCTTT
TRBJ2-7 | - | - | TRBV5-1 | CASSLRGTAPYEQYF | TGCGCCAGCAGCTTGCGAGGGACTGCCCCCTACGAGCAGTACTTC
TRBJ2-6 | - | - | TRBV5-1 | CASSLSRGGYGANVLTF | TGCGCCAGCAGCTTGAGTAGGGGAGGATACGGGGCCAACGTCCTGACTTTC
TRBJ2-1 | - | - | TRBV28 | CASSPGGGRGGTRDNEQFF | TGTGCCAGCAGCCCCGGGGGGGGCAGGGGGGGGACGCGGGACAATGAGCAGTTCTTC
TRBJ1-2 | - | - | TRBV5-1 | CASSLIGGVDGYTF | TGCGCCAGCAGCTTGATAGGGGGAGTGGATGGCTACACCTTC
TRBJ2-6 | - | - | TRBV19 | CASSNPGSGRSGANVLTF | TGTGCCAGTAGCAACCCGGGGTCTGGTAGGTCTGGGGCCAACGTCCTGACTTTC
TRBJ2-1 | TRBD2 | - | TRBV6-1 | CASSVTSGSYNEQFF | TGTGCCAGCAGTGTCACTAGCGGGAGCTACAATGAGCAGTTCTTC
TRBJ2-7 | TRBD2 | - | TRBV7-8 | CASSLIQGRIPGLAGDSYEQYF | TGTGCCAGCAGCTTGATTCAGGGGAGGATTCCGGGACTAGCGGGAGATTCCTACGAGCAGTACTTC
TRBJ2-2 | - | - | TRBV4-1 | CASSQNSGGTGELFF | TGCGCCAGCAGCCAAAACTCCGGGGGCACCGGGGAGCTGTTTTTT
TRBJ1-3 | - | - | TRBV18 | CASSPPRGQGPGNTIYF | TGTGCCAGCTCACCCCCCCGAGGGCAAGGTCCTGGAAACACCATATATTTT
TRBJ1-5 | - | - | TRBV5-8 | CASSLGHGTPREPQHF | TGTGCCAGCAGCTTGGGCCACGGGACACCCCGGGAGCCCCAGCATTTT
TRBJ1-4 | - | - | TRBV5-1 | CASSLASANEKLFF | TGCGCCAGCAGCTTGGCGTCTGCTAATGAAAAACTGTTTTTT
TRBJ2-1 | TRBD2 | - | TRBV7-6 | CASRLSGGESSYNEQFF | TGTGCCAGCAGGTTAAGCGGGGGGGAGAGCTCCTACAATGAGCAGTTCTTC